These 20 T cell receptor beta chains share one sample of origin, sequenced in a study of blood T cell repertoires in COVID-19. The repertoire was sequenced with immunoSEQ multiplex PCR; TCRdb's copy has only in-frame clones and lacks some. The sample has around 200,000 clones, more than 85% seen once. The sample taken for sequencing was peripheral blood. Source of these receptors: a man in his forties with active or convalescent COVID-19.

The chain carries TRBV7-8 and TRBJ2-5; weak D call: TRBD2 (6 bases). Germline V gene data show CDR1 as SGHVS and CDR2 as FQNEAQ. This CDR3 contains 13 residues. Trimming stripped 4 bases from V and 1 base from J, with 7 bases between. CDR3 region: CASSWGLQETQYF. The CDR3 DNA reads TGTGCCAGCAGCTGGGGACTCCAAGAGACCCAGTACTTC.

This clone was recorded only once. This sequence joins TRBV19 and TRBJ2-5, with 8 bases fitting TRBD1. From germline, CDR1 is LNHDA and CDR2 SQIVND (reference sequence). The CDR3 spans 15 residues. Trimming took 3 bases from V and 2 from J; bases not matched to a gene: 5. The DNA of the CDR3 is TGTGCCAGTAGTATCTCCGGACAGGGTCAAGAGACCCAGTACTTC. Amino acid sequence: CASSISGQGQETQYF.

The J gene is TRBJ1-4, the V gene TRBV27; 10 bases fit TRBD1. From germline, CDR1 is MNHEY and CDR2 SMNVEV (reference sequence). This CDR3 spans 16 amino acids. V dropped 4 bases and J dropped 8; count of bases not matched to a gene: 10. CDR3 nucleotides: TGTGCCAGCAGTTCAGACAGGGGGCGCGGGCGCGAAAAACTGTTTTTT. Translation: CASSSDRGRGREKLFF.

This chain links TRBV7-9 with TRBJ1-6; weak D call: TRBD1 (6 bases). V was shortened by 10 bases and J by 7 bases, with 17 bases between the two germline ends. CDR1 and CDR2 from the germline V gene are SEHNR and FQNEAQ (reference sequence). The CDR3 spans 14 residues. The chain's CDR3 is CATDRGGINSPLHF. The CDR3 region has the DNA TGTGCCACCGACCGGGGGGGCATCAATTCACCCCTCCACTTT.

The chain joins TRBV5-1 to TRBJ2-7; a possible D gene is TRBD1 (6 bases). Per the germline V gene, CDR1 is SGHRS and CDR2 is YFSETQ. The CDR3 is 14 amino acids. V was pared by 0 bases and J by 2 bases, with 9 bases between. In DNA, the CDR3 is TGCGCCAGCAGCTTGGGACAGGACCCCTACGAGCAGTACTTC. It is translated as CASSLGQDPYEQYF.

In DNA form, the CDR3 reads TGTGCCAGCAGCCGGGATAAGCCTGAAGCTTTCTTT. Translating gives CASSRDKPEAFF. The chain couples TRBV11-2 to TRBJ1-1; D gene uncertain. Germline V gene lookup returns CDR1 SGHAT and CDR2 FQNNGV. CDR3 length equals 12 residues. Trimming cost V 5 bases and J 6 bases, with 10 bases left between them.

The chain carries TRBV7-3 and TRBJ2-7, with TRBD1 identical over 8 bases. There are 15 residues in the CDR3. Trimming removed 3 bases from V and 2 bases from J; junction bases left unmatched: 6. Germline CDR1 is SGHTA and CDR2 is FQGTGA. CDR3 loop: CASSFYPGQAYEQYF. CDR3 nucleotide sequence: TGTGCCAGCAGCTTCTACCCGGGACAGGCCTACGAGCAGTACTTC.

The chain has TRBV10-2 and TRBJ2-4; 7 bases match TRBD1. Unmatched junction bases numbered 2, after V lost 0 bases and J lost 6 bases. Germline V gene sequence: CDR1 WSHSY, CDR2 SAAADI. This CDR3 has 14 amino acids. The chain's CDR3 is CASSESGGINIQYF. CDR3 nucleotide sequence: TGCGCCAGCAGTGAGTCAGGGGGCATAAACATTCAGTACTTC.

The chain has TRBV5-1 and TRBJ2-5, with a possible D match to TRBD2 (6 bases). The CDR3 length is 15 residues. Per the germline V gene, CDR1 is SGHRS and CDR2 is YFSETQ. With 4 bases removed from V and 3 bases from J, the gap between germline ends came to 16 bases. The DNA of the CDR3 is TGCGCCAGCAGCCCTGGAATCGGGAGAGAAGAGACCCAGTACTTC. Translation gives CASSPGIGREETQYF.

This clone was counted once. This chain connects TRBV4-1 to TRBJ1-3; possible D gene TRBD1, 6 bases. The CDR3 consists of 15 residues. V lost 3 bases and J 3 bases, leaving 12 bases between the germline ends. Per the germline V gene, CDR1 is MGHRA and CDR2 is YSYEKL. CDR3 DNA: TGCGCCAGCAGCCACCCGACAGGCGGTGGAAACACCATATATTTT. As protein: CASSHPTGGGNTIYF.

The V and J genes are TRBV5-5 and TRBJ2-7; D not certain. This CDR3 comprises 14 residues. CDR1 and CDR2 from the germline V gene are SGHKS and YYEKEE (reference sequence). V was pared by 0 bases and J by 0 bases, with 7 bases between. CDR3 DNA: TGTGCCAGCAGCTTGGACATGGTCTCCTACGAGCAGTACTTC. This translates into CASSLDMVSYEQYF.

This clone was recorded only once. The chain is built from TRBV23-1 and TRBJ1-6; TRBD1 matches 8 bases. TRBV23-1 is treated as an ORF (open reading frame) with a function not yet certain. CDR3 length equals 19 residues. Trimming took 3 bases from V and 7 from J; bases not matched to a gene: 17. The CDR3 reads CASSQAQAGRGRGNSPLHF. Here the CDR3 DNA reads TGCGCCAGCAGTCAGGCCCAGGCCGGCAGGGGGCGCGGAAATTCACCCCTCCACTTT.

The rearrangement joins TRBV6-5 to TRBJ2-3; perhaps TRBD2 as D (7 bases). V lost 6 bases and J lost 3, with 13 bases in between. Per germline, CDR1 MNHEY and CDR2 SVGAGI. This CDR3 has 14 amino acids. CDR3 loop: CASRLGGPTDTQYF. The CDR3 DNA is TGTGCCAGCAGACTGGGGGGGCCTACAGATACGCAGTATTTT.

The chain has TRBV4-2 and TRBJ1-4; D is possibly TRBD1 (6 bases). V lost 2 bases to trimming and J lost 0 bases, with 7 bases between them. CDR1 is LGHNA, CDR2 YNFKEQ, per germline. This CDR3 comprises 15 residues. The CDR3 nucleotides read TGTGCCAGCAGCCAACAGGGGTCAACTAATGAAAAACTGTTTTTT. Amino acids: CASSQQGSTNEKLFF.

The table lists this clone with a few counts. The chain joins TRBV6-2 or TRBV6-3 to TRBJ1-2, with TRBD1 identical over 7 bases. The CDR3 is made up of 16 amino acids. Looked up from germline, CDR1 is MNHEY and CDR2 is SVGEGT. Losses at the gene ends were 5 bases for V and 2 bases for J; bases not matched to a gene: 11. The CDR3 sequence is CASSTGTVPSNYGYTF. The CDR3 DNA reads TGTGCCAGCAGTACCGGGACAGTTCCCTCCAACTATGGCTACACCTTC.

The rearrangement joins TRBV4-2 to TRBJ1-3, with TRBD1 identical over 7 bases. After removal of 0 bases from V and 0 bases from J, the junction contained 2 bases not matched to a gene. Looked up from germline, CDR1 is LGHNA and CDR2 is YNFKEQ. The CDR3 extends over 16 amino acids. In DNA form, the CDR3 reads TGTGCCAGCAGCCAAGACAGGGGGGCCTCTGGAAACACCATATATTTT. Translating gives CASSQDRGASGNTIYF.

The rearrangement links TRBV3-1 (or the pseudogene TRBV3-2) to TRBJ1-2; D uncertain. The CDR3 has 15 residues. CDR1 and CDR2 from the germline V gene are LGHDT and YNNKEL (reference sequence). The V end was cut by 0 bases, the J end by 5 bases, with 13 bases between. In nucleotides, the CDR3 is TGTGCCAGCAGCCAAGATGACGGAGGACGTTATGGCTACACCTTC. Encoded protein: CASSQDDGGRYGYTF.

This clone was recorded only once. The chain carries TRBV25-1 and TRBJ2-5; TRBD2 matches at 7 bases. The CDR3 spans 15 residues. Germline CDR1 MGHDK, CDR2 SYGVNS. The V segment lost 4 bases and the J segment 0 bases; nucleotides outside the gene matches: 5. CDR3 sequence reads: CASSGAGRDQETQYF. CDR3 DNA: TGTGCCAGCAGTGGAGCGGGGAGGGACCAAGAGACCCAGTACTTC.

This clone was detected a few times. The chain joins TRBV4-1 to TRBJ1-1; no reliable D call. There are 14 residues in the CDR3. Looked up from germline, CDR1 is MGHRA and CDR2 is YSYEKL. V was clipped by 1 base and J by 0 bases, with 6 bases between them. This CDR3 reads CASSQAHMNTEAFF. CDR3 bases: TGCGCCAGCAGCCAAGCACATATGAACACTGAAGCTTTCTTT.

This chain links TRBV4-2 with TRBJ2-1; 8 nucleotides match TRBD2. Germline values: CDR1 LGHNA, CDR2 YNFKEQ. CDR3 length: 15 residues. V lost 6 bases to trimming and J lost 0 bases; unmatched junction nucleotides: 4. CDR3 coding DNA: TGTGCCAGCAGTCGCCTAGCGGGCTCCTACAATGAGCAGTTCTTC. Amino acid sequence: CASSRLAGSYNEQFF.